The sequence of this TCR beta chain was determined in a study of OX40 agonist ivuxolimab in advanced cancers. Across the whole study: The group had a mean age of approximately 60 years, ranged from about 20 to 80, and was 80% to 90% male. Findings and limits, study-wide: Clonal expansion was seen in CD4+ and CD8+ blood T cells by week 6 at 0.1 to 3.0 mg/kg. Also showing low normalized T-cell clonal expansion were some of the nonresponders.

This clone has just a few counts. Its antigen is as yet unknown. Germline-derived CDR1 and CDR2 are SGHVS and FQNEAQ. The CDR3 spans 15 residues. The germline V and J ends were trimmed by 5 bases and 1 base, with 14 bases remaining between them. Libraries were prepared by immunoSEQ multiplex PCR; TCRdb keeps only in-frame clonotypes and omits some of them. The sample includes fewer than 45,000 clones, about 88% of them seen just once. With baseline, cycle 4 day 1, and cycle 7 day 1 as timepoints, blood was sampled. The V call is TRBV7-8, the J call TRBJ2-5; weak D call: TRBD2 (6 bases). Here the sequenced sample was CD4+ or CD8+ T cells sorted from blood, taken in a trial of the OX40 agonist ivuxolimab. This clonotype was obtained from an adult with an advanced solid tumor such as melanoma, head and neck, liver or kidney cancer. DNA for the CDR3: TGTGCCAGCAGCCCTCTGGGGACTGGCCAAGAGACCCAGTACTTC. Amino acid sequence: CASSPLGTGQETQYF.